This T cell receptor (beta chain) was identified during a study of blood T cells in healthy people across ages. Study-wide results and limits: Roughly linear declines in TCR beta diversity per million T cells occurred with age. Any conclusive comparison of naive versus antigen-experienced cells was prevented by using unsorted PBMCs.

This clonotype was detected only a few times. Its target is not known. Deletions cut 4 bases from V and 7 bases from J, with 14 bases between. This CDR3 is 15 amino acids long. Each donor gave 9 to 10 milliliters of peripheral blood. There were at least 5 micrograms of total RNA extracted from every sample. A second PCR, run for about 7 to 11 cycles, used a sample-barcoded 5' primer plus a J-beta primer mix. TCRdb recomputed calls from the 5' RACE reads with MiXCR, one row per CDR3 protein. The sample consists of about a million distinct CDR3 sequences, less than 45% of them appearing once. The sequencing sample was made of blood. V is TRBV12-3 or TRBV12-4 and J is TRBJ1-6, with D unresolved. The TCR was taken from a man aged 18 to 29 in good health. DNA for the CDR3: TGTGCCAGCAGTTCGCCCCTCGGCCGGAATTCACCCCTCCACTTT. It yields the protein CASSSPLGRNSPLHF.